This TCR beta chain derives from a study of control samples from healthy donors and cancer patients. CDR1 is SGHRS and CDR2 is YFSETQ in the germline V gene. V lost 0 bases and J lost 7, with 5 bases in between. The CDR3 length is 12 residues. The data were produced by immunoSEQ multiplex PCR, yet TCRdb's version contains in-frame clones alone and is incomplete. The table lists tens of thousands of clones, 85% to 95% of them singletons. Input material: blood. V and J are TRBV5-1 and TRBJ2-1; D gene unclear. The TCR originated in a young woman in good health. The CDR3 reads CASSLGQNEQFF. CDR3 nucleotides: TGCGCCAGCAGCTTGGGGCAAAATGAGCAGTTCTTC.